The 20 T cell receptor beta chains listed next were all sequenced from one sample in a study of molecular identifiers for immune sequencing clone quantification. TCRdb ran MiXCR on the PCR reads and lists one entry per CDR3 protein. The data contain about 640,000 distinct CDR3 sequences, about 20% of them singletons. Sequencing was carried out using naive CD8+ T cells from blood, with Jurkat cell RNA spiked in. Subset defined: FACS-sorted CD8+CD4-CCR7+CD45RA+ naive T cells. The receptors were sampled from a human donor in good health. Some libraries in this study had Jurkat cell RNA spiked in.

This clonotype has at least ten counts. The V call is TRBV13, the J call TRBJ2-2; D gene uncertain. The CDR3 is 13 amino acids. CDR1 is PRHDT and CDR2 is FYEKMQ in the germline V gene (reference sequence). Trimming pared 0 bases from V and 7 bases from J, leaving 6 bases between. In DNA, the CDR3 is TGTGCCAGCAGCTTAGGAACACGCGGGGAGCTGTTTTTT. Amino acids: CASSLGTRGELFF.

This clonotype was detected ten times or more. This chain connects TRBV2 to TRBJ2-7; TRBD2 might be the D (5 bases). The CDR3 spans 16 residues. V lost 4 bases to trimming and J lost 0 bases, with 16 bases between them. The germline V gene encodes CDR1 SNHLY and CDR2 FYNNEI. The CDR3 bases are TGTGCCAGCAGTGGACCCCTTTCGGGGTTCTCCTACGAGCAGTACTTC. The encoded protein is CASSGPLSGFSYEQYF.

Worth noting for this clonotype: The junction and the germline gene differ at one end; a read error may be behind it. CDR3: CSARPTGNPSSYGYAF. Here the CDR3 DNA reads TGCAGTGCTAGACCGACAGGGAATCCCTCTAGCTATGGCTACGCCTTC. This chain uses TRBV20-1 with TRBJ1-2; 7 bases align to TRBD1. CDR1 is DFQATT, CDR2 SNEGSKA, per germline (reference sequence). The CDR3 is made up of 16 amino acids.

This chain uses TRBV18 with TRBJ2-2; a possible D gene is TRBD1 (6 bases). Germline assignment: CDR1 KGHSH and CDR2 LQKENI. The CDR3 totals 17 residues. Deletions cut 0 bases from V and 3 bases from J, with 14 bases between. CDR3 bases: TGTGCCAGCTCACCACCGATTCCAGGGGATCACACCGGGGAGCTGTTTTTT. It codes for CASSPPIPGDHTGELFF. The whole variable domain, filled in from reference TRBV18 and TRBJ2-2, reads NAGVMQNPRHLVRRRGQEARLRCSPMKGHSHVYWYRQLPEEGLKFMVYLQKENIIDESGMPKERFSAEFPKEGPSILRIQQVVRGDSAAYFCASSPPIPGDHTGELFFGEGSRLTVL.

This clonotype showed up just a few times. One end of the junction is discordant with germline, which a read error may explain. V and J are TRBV4-3 and TRBJ2-7; 7 nucleotides align to TRBD1. The CDR3 spans 14 residues. CDR1 and CDR2 from the germline V gene are LGHNA and YSLEER. The CDR3 nucleotides read TGCGCCAGCAGTACGCGACAGGGCCCCTACGAGCAGCACTTC. It translates to CASSTRQGPYEQHF.

This clonotype was detected many times. The rearrangement uses TRBV7-9 and TRBJ2-5; D unclear. The ends were cut back, 1 base at V and 7 bases at J, with 10 bases in the middle. Germline CDR1 SEHNR, CDR2 FQNEAQ (reference sequence). The CDR3 extends over 13 amino acids. The CDR3 DNA follows: TGTGCCAGCAGCTTAGAAGTAGTAGGGACCCAGTACTTC. Its protein product is CASSLEVVGTQYF.

This clonotype was seen repeatedly, ten times or more. This chain joins TRBV27 and TRBJ2-3; TRBD2 matches at 9 bases. The ends lost 7 bases at V and 5 bases at J; junction bases unmatched: 7. Per the germline V gene, CDR1 is MNHEY and CDR2 is SMNVEV (reference sequence). This CDR3 comprises 14 residues. CDR3 residues: CASTHGSGGDTQYF. The CDR3 nucleotides read TGTGCCAGCACCCATGGTAGCGGGGGAGATACGCAGTATTTT.

This clonotype was seen many times. This chain links TRBV12-3 or TRBV12-4 with TRBJ2-5, with a possible D match to TRBD2 (6 bases). Trimming took off 2 bases at V and 1 base at J, with 8 bases between the two ends. This CDR3 has 14 residues. The CDR3 DNA follows: TGTGCCAGCAGTTTAACCGGGGGCCAAGAGACCCAGTACTTC. It encodes CASSLTGGQETQYF.

This clonotype has ten or more counts. The V and J genes are TRBV13 and TRBJ2-1, with a weak D call TRBD2 (5 bases). This CDR3 region has 13 residues. Germline CDR1 and CDR2: PRHDT and FYEKMQ (reference sequence). The V end was cut by 4 bases, the J end by 9 bases, with 13 bases between. CDR3 amino acids: CASSYSGSAEQFF. The CDR3 bases are TGTGCCAGCAGCTATTCGGGAAGTGCTGAGCAGTTCTTC.

The rearrangement links TRBV20-1 to TRBJ2-1; unclear D gene. Germline values: CDR1 DFQATT, CDR2 SNEGSKA (reference sequence). There are 10 residues in the CDR3. V gave up 6 bases and J gave up 7 bases, with 7 bases separating them. The CDR3 nucleotides are TGCAGTGCCCTAGAGAATGAGCAGTTCTTC. Residues: CSALENEQFF.

With regard to this clonotype: Since a much larger clone is just one base distant, this may be a read error. The rearrangement joins TRBV5-1 to TRBJ1-1; 8 bases match TRBD1. Germline CDR1 SGHRS, CDR2 YFSETQ. This CDR3 has 13 amino acids. The CDR3 is CTSSVQGDLEAFF. The CDR3 DNA reads as TGCACCAGCAGCGTACAGGGGGACCTTGAAGCTTTCTTT.

A note on this clonotype: A much larger clonotype is one base distant, so this may be a read error. The conserved final phenylalanine or tryptophan is absent from the CDR3, which likely points to a read error. The chain links TRBV19 to TRBJ1-5, with D tentatively TRBD1 (5 bases). The V gene's germline CDR1 is LNHDA and CDR2 SQIVND (reference sequence). V lost 5 bases and J lost 2, with 13 bases in between. The CDR3 is 15 amino acids. The CDR3 is CASSVWGEGNQPQHL. The CDR3 DNA is TGTGCCAGTAGTGTTTGGGGGGAGGGCAATCAGCCCCAGCATCTT.

The J gene is TRBJ2-1, the V gene TRBV11-3, with 16 bases lining up with TRBD2. Germline V gene data show CDR1 as SGHNT and CDR2 as YENEEA. There are 18 residues in the CDR3. Trimming removed 5 bases from V and 1 base from J; junction bases left unmatched: 5. The CDR3 bases are TGTGCCAGCAGCCCGGGACTAGCGGGAGGGCCTTCCTACAATGAGCAGTTCTTC. Its translation is CASSPGLAGGPSYNEQFF.

This clonotype occurred once. One junction end disagrees with the germline gene, perhaps due to a read error. The gene calls are TRBV10-3 and TRBJ2-2; 9 bases match TRBD2. The germline V gene encodes CDR1 ENHRY and CDR2 SYGVKD. This CDR3 is built from 19 residues. CDR3 region: CAVSEVGLAALANTGELFF. CDR3 nucleotides: TGTGCCGTCAGCGAGGTGGGACTAGCCGCCCTCGCGAACACCGGGGAGCTGTTTTTT.

This clonotype was seen repeatedly, ten times or more. The chain couples TRBV2 to TRBJ2-7, with 8 bases aligning to TRBD2. The CDR3 consists of 17 residues. After removal of 0 bases from V and 0 bases from J, the junction contained 7 bases not matched to a gene. Germline assignment: CDR1 SNHLY and CDR2 FYNNEI. The CDR3 DNA reads as TGTGCCAGCAGTGAAGCGCGTAGCGGGACGAGCTCCTACGAGCAGTACTTC. Translation: CASSEARSGTSSYEQYF.

This clonotype was detected many times. The rearrangement uses TRBV4-1 and TRBJ1-1; no clear D. The CDR3 sequence is 12 residues long. The germline CDR1 and CDR2 sequences are MGHRA and YSYEKL. V lost 4 bases, J lost 11 bases, and 14 bases lay in between. The CDR3 region is CASSPTGGYAFF. The DNA for the CDR3 is TGCGCCAGCAGCCCAACCGGAGGATATGCTTTCTTT.

This clonotype showed up many times. The chain couples TRBV12-3 or TRBV12-4 to TRBJ2-7, with a tentative D call TRBD1 (5 bases). The V gene lost 3 bases and the J gene lost 1 base, with 13 bases spanning the gap. The length of the CDR3 is 15 residues. The CDR3, as DNA: TGTGCCAGCAGTTTGGGCCAGGGTACATCCTACGAGCAGTACTTC. This encodes CASSLGQGTSYEQYF.

V usage is TRBV19 and J usage is TRBJ1-5; TRBD1 matches 10 bases. In germline, CDR1 is LNHDA, CDR2 SQIVND (reference sequence). The length of the CDR3 is 17 residues. V trimming: 5 bases; J trimming: 6 bases; junction bases outside the gene matches: 13. The CDR3 DNA reads as TGTGCCAGTAGTCCAGGCTCGGGACAGGGGATCGGTCAGCCCCAGCATTTT. Residues: CASSPGSGQGIGQPQHF.

The chain is built from TRBV27 and TRBJ2-3; 9 bases fit TRBD1. CDR3 length: 18 amino acids. Germline-derived CDR1 and CDR2 are MNHEY and SMNVEV (reference sequence). V shed 6 bases, J shed 4 bases, and the junction held 17 bases outside the gene matches. The CDR3 region is CASSHLGRNRGLADTQYF. In DNA form, the CDR3 reads TGTGCCAGCAGCCACCTCGGGCGGAACAGGGGGCTCGCAGATACGCAGTATTTT.

There are many counts of this clonotype. The chain employs TRBV29-1 and TRBJ2-6; D is ambiguous. Trimming took 3 bases from V and 0 from J, leaving 6 bases between them. The V gene's germline CDR1 is SQVTM and CDR2 ANQGSEA. The CDR3 has 14 residues. CDR3 nucleotides: TGCAGCGTTGAGGGCGACTCTGGGGCCAACGTCCTGACTTTC. As protein: CSVEGDSGANVLTF.